A selection of T cell receptor beta chains follows, all from one sample in a study of technical replicates of blood from a few donors. The data were produced by immunoSEQ multiplex PCR, yet TCRdb's version contains in-frame clones alone and is incomplete. The repertoire includes over 70,000 clones, about nine tenths of them detected once, and around 0.37% sits in the top ten. Sequenced material: T cells isolated from PBMCs. The receptors shown here come from a human donor in good health. The CDR3 runs from the conserved cysteine through the conserved F or W. D genes are given only for firm matches. Clone size is shown for a subset of rows, as once, few, many or a class of expanded clone.

v_call	d_call	j_call	clone_size	cdr3_nt	cdr3_aa
TRBV4-1	-	TRBJ2-7	-	TGCGCCAGCAGCCAAGAACTAGGGCCCTACGAGCAGTACTTC	CASSQELGPYEQYF
TRBV7-8	-	TRBJ2-3	-	TGTGCCAGCAGCGATAATAGCGCAACTAGCACAGATACGCAGTATTTT	CASSDNSATSTDTQYF
TRBV12-5	-	TRBJ1-5	-	TGTGCTAGTGGTTTGAAGCCCACTGAGAATCAGCCCCAGCATTTT	CASGLKPTENQPQHF
TRBV7-9	-	TRBJ2-1	-	TGTGCCAGCATCGAGCTAGGTGAGCAGTTCTTC	CASIELGEQFF
TRBV18	-	TRBJ2-7	-	TGTGCCAGCTCACCACCGCCCTACTACGAGCAGTACTTC	CASSPPPYYEQYF
TRBV13	-	TRBJ2-1	once	TGTGCCAGCAGCTACAGTTCCTACAATGAGCAGTTCTTC	CASSYSSYNEQFF
TRBV4-2	TRBD1	TRBJ1-2	-	TGTGCCAGCAGCCCAGCCGGGACAGGGGGCCCCCAAGCTGGCTACACCTTC	CASSPAGTGGPQAGYTF
TRBV5-4	-	TRBJ2-1	-	TGTGCCAGCAGCTTGGCCAGGGGCGTAAGCTCCTACAATGAGCAGTTCTTC	CASSLARGVSSYNEQFF
TRBV30	-	TRBJ2-4	once	TGTGCCTGGAGTGGGAGCCTCGGCAAAAACATTCAGTACTTC	CAWSGSLGKNIQYF
TRBV10-3	-	TRBJ1-1	few	TGTGCCATCAATCAGGGAGGGGACACTGAAGCTTTCTTT	CAINQGGDTEAFF
TRBV27	TRBD1	TRBJ1-2	-	TGTGCCAGCAGTTCGGCCCAGGGGGCTGGTGGCTACACCTTC	CASSSAQGAGGYTF
TRBV2	-	TRBJ2-3	-	TGTGCCAGCAGTGAACTAGATACGCAGTATTTT	CASSELDTQYF
TRBV2	-	TRBJ1-4	-	TGTGCCAGCAGTTACGGACTGGGTAATGAAAAACTGTTTTTT	CASSYGLGNEKLFF
TRBV6-5	-	TRBJ1-1	-	TGTGCCAGCAGCCGAGGGGGCACTGAAGCTTTCTTT	CASSRGGTEAFF
TRBV7-3	-	TRBJ2-1	-	TGTGCCAGCGGAAGGGGCGAGATCCCCGCAAGTGAGCAGTTCTTC	CASGRGEIPASEQFF
TRBV7-2	TRBD2	TRBJ2-7	-	TGTGCCAGCAGCCCGGGACTAGCGGGCCAGCAGTACTTC	CASSPGLAGQQYF
TRBV27	-	TRBJ2-1	-	TGTGCCAGCAGTTCCACCTACAATGAGCAGTTCTTC	CASSSTYNEQFF
TRBV30	TRBD1	TRBJ2-6	-	TGTGCCTGGAGTGTACTGGAGGACAGGGGGCTCTCTGGGGCCAACGTCCTGACTTTC	CAWSVLEDRGLSGANVLTF
TRBV6-6	-	TRBJ1-2	-	TGTGCCAGCAGTTATAGCTATGGCTACACCTTC	CASSYSYGYTF
TRBV19	-	TRBJ2-3	-	TGTGCCAGTAGACCGACCGGGATTGATACGCAGTATTTT	CASRPTGIDTQYF
TRBV2	-	TRBJ2-7	once	TGTGCCAGCAGTGAACCATTAAAAGGGGACGAGCAGTACTTC	CASSEPLKGDEQYF
TRBV4-1	-	TRBJ1-5	once	TGCGCCAGCAGCCAAGATCACAGGGCGGTCAGGGATCAGCCCCAGCATTTT	CASSQDHRAVRDQPQHF
TRBV28	-	TRBJ2-7	-	TGTGCCAGCAGAATGATGGACACCTACTACGAGCAGTACTTC	CASRMMDTYYEQYF
TRBV7-2	-	TRBJ1-2	-	TGTGCCAGCAGCTTGACAGATCTCTATGGCTACACCTTC	CASSLTDLYGYTF
TRBV4-1	-	TRBJ1-1	-	TGCGCCAGCAGCCAAGGATATGAGGTCCACACTGAAGCTTTCTTT	CASSQGYEVHTEAFF
TRBV15	TRBD1	TRBJ2-7	-	TGTGCCACCAGCAGGGACAGGGCTTTCCACGAGCAGTACTTC	CATSRDRAFHEQYF
TRBV9	TRBD2	TRBJ2-1	-	TGTGCCAGCAGCGTAGAACTAGCGGGAGGGCTGGAGGAGCAGTTCTTC	CASSVELAGGLEEQFF
TRBV7-2	-	TRBJ1-5	-	TGTGCCAGCAGCCCGTTCCGGGACTCGAATCAGCCCCAGCATTTT	CASSPFRDSNQPQHF
TRBV15	-	TRBJ2-2	-	TGTGCCACCAGCAGGACTACAGATTTCGGGGAGCTGTTTTTT	CATSRTTDFGELFF
TRBV10-3	TRBD1	TRBJ2-7	-	TGTGCCAGCAGGACAGGGTCCTACGAGCAGTACTTC	CASRTGSYEQYF
TRBV7-8	-	TRBJ2-7	-	TGTGCCAGCAGCCTTAACCAGGGGACGTTGTACGAGCAGTACTTC	CASSLNQGTLYEQYF
TRBV10-3	-	TRBJ1-2	-	TGTGCCATCAGTGTACCGGACTATGGCTACACCTTC	CAISVPDYGYTF
TRBV27	-	TRBJ2-7	few	TGTGCCAGCAAGGGACTCCCTGGGGAGCAGTACTTC	CASKGLPGEQYF
TRBV6-5	TRBD1	TRBJ2-1	-	TGTGCCAGTATTGCCGGGACAGGGGGTTACAATGAGCAGTTCTTC	CASIAGTGGYNEQFF
TRBV7-8	-	TRBJ1-1	once	TGTGCCAGCAGCTTAGCTGCAGGGATGGGCACTGAAGCTTTCTTT	CASSLAAGMGTEAFF
TRBV4-1	TRBD2	TRBJ2-7	-	TGCGCCAGCAGTGTGACTAGCGGGAGAAGTTACGAGCAGTACTTC	CASSVTSGRSYEQYF
TRBV30	-	TRBJ2-1	-	TGTGCCTGGATTGACAGGTACAATGAGCAGTTCTTC	CAWIDRYNEQFF
TRBV6-5	-	TRBJ1-1	-	TGTGCCAGCAGTTACGCGGGCTATGCTTTCTTT	CASSYAGYAFF
TRBV15	-	TRBJ2-7	-	TGTGCCACCAGCAGATCTAGGATATACGAGCAGTACTTC	CATSRSRIYEQYF
TRBV7-2	TRBD2	TRBJ2-3	-	TGTGCCAGCACCTTTAAGGGAGCGGGAGGAGGGACGCAGTATTTT	CASTFKGAGGGTQYF
TRBV19	TRBD1	TRBJ1-4	-	TGTGCCACCACAGGGGAAGAGGAAAAACTGTTTTTT	CATTGEEEKLFF
TRBV27	TRBD1	TRBJ2-6	-	TGTGCCAGCAGTTTGGGACAGGGGGTGGCTGGGGCCAACGTCCTGACTTTC	CASSLGQGVAGANVLTF
TRBV4-1	TRBD1	TRBJ1-1	-	TGCGCCAGCAGCCAAGATTATCGGCAGGGGGCCTTCTACGTCAACACTGAAGCTTTCTTT	CASSQDYRQGAFYVNTEAFF
TRBV29-1	-	TRBJ1-1	few	TGCAGCGTTGCAAGGGGAACTGAAGCTTTCTTT	CSVARGTEAFF
TRBV7-9	-	TRBJ2-5	-	TGTGCCAGCAGCTCAATGAGACAGGAGGCCTCTCAAGAGACCCAGTACTTC	CASSSMRQEASQETQYF
TRBV18	TRBD1	TRBJ1-4	-	TGTGCCAGCTCGCTGACAGGGGATGAACTGTTTTTT	CASSLTGDELFF